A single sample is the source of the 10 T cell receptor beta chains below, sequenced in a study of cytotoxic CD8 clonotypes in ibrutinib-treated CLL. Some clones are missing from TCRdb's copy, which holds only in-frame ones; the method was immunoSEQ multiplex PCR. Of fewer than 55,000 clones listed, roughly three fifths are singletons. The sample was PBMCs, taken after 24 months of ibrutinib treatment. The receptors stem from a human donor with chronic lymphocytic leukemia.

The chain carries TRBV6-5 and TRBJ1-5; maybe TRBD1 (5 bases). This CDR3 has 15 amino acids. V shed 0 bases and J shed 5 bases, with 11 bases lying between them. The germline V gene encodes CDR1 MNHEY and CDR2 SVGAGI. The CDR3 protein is CASSYSSRVDQPQHF. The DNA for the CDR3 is TGTGCCAGCAGTTACTCGTCCAGGGTCGATCAGCCCCAGCATTTT.

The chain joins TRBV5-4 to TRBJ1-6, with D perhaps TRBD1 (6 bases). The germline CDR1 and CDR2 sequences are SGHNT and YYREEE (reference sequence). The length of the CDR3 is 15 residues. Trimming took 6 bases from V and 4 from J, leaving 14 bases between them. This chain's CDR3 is CASTSLDSYNSPLHF. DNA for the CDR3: TGTGCCAGCACTTCCCTGGACAGTTATAATTCACCCCTCCACTTT.

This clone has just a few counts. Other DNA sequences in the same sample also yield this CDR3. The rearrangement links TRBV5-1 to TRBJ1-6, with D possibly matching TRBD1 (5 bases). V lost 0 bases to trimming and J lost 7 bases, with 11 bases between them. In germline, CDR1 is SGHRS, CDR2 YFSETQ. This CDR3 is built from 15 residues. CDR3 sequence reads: CASSLDGGGNSPLHF. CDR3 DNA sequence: TGCGCCAGCAGCTTGGATGGGGGAGGCAATTCACCCCTCCACTTT.

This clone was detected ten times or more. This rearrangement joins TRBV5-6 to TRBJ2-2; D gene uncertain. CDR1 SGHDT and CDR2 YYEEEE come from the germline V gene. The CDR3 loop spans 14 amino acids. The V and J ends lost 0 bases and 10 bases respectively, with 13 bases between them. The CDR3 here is CASSLVPVGAELFF. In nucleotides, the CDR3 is TGTGCCAGCAGCTTGGTGCCGGTGGGTGCGGAGCTGTTTTTT.

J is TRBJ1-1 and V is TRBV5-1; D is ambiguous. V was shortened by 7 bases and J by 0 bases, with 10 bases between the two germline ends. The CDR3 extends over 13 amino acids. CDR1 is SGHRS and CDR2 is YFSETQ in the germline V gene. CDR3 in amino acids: CASGDGLNTEAFF. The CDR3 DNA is TGCGCCAGCGGAGACGGATTGAACACTGAAGCTTTCTTT.

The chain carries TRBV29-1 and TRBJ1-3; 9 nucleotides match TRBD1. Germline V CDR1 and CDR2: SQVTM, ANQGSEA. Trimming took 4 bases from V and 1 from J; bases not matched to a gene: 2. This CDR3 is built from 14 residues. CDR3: CSVGGTGSGNTIYF. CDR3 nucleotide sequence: TGCAGCGTTGGGGGGACAGGGTCTGGAAACACCATATATTTT.

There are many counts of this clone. The CDR3 nucleotides are TGTGCCAGTAGTATAGCTTTAGCGGGGGCCGGGGGGACCCAGTACTTC. This codes for CASSIALAGAGGTQYF. The chain carries TRBV19 and TRBJ2-5; 9 bases agree with TRBD2. Germline values: CDR1 LNHDA, CDR2 SQIVND (reference sequence). V shed 1 base and J 7 bases; nucleotides not matched to a gene: 10. This CDR3 has 16 residues.

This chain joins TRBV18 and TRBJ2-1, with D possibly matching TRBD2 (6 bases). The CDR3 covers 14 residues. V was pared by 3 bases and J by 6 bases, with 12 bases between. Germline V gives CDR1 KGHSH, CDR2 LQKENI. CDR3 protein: CASSPLAGINEQFF. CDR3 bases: TGTGCCAGCTCACCTTTGGCGGGGATCAATGAGCAGTTCTTC.

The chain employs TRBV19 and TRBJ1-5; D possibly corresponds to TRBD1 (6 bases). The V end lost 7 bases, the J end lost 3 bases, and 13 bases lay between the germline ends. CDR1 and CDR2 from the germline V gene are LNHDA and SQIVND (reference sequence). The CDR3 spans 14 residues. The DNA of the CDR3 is TGTGCCAGTACTTGGACAGTAGTCAATCAGCCCCAGCATTTT. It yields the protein CASTWTVVNQPQHF.

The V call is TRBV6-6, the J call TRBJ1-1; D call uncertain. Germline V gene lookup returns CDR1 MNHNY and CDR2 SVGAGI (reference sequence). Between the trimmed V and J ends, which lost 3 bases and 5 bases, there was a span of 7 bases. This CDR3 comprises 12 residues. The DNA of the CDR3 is TGTGCCAGCAGTTATGGTTTGACTGAAGCTTTCTTT. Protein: CASSYGLTEAFF.